This T cell receptor beta chain was recorded in a study of T cell responses to AZD1222 COVID-19 vaccine. This clone was seen only a few times. The same CDR3 is also encoded by other DNA sequences in this sample. J gave up 3 bases and V 6 bases, and 9 bases lay outside the gene matches. The CDR3 is 15 amino acids. The germline V gene has CDR1 MNHEY and CDR2 SMNVEV (reference sequence). The repertoire was sequenced with immunoSEQ multiplex PCR; TCRdb's copy has only in-frame clones and lacks some. Among about 120,000 clones, 85% to 90% were seen once, and the ten largest hold 8.4%. Sequences were derived from peripheral blood, sampled on day 0 of AZD1222 vaccination. The chain employs TRBV27 and TRBJ2-7, with 9 positions matching TRBD2. The sequence was collected from an adult in good health. DNA of the CDR3: TGTGCCAGCAGGTCGGGACTAGCAGGCCTCTACGAGCAGTACTTC. It is translated as CASRSGLAGLYEQYF.